A single sample is the source of the 18 T cell receptor beta chains below, sequenced in a study of T cells after yellow fever vaccination (dated by TCRdb to about 2019). The intended sense of this specimen's treatment or condition label: live attenuated yellow fever vaccine strain. Library construction relied on 5' RACE. Sequencing was performed on an Illumina HiSeq 2500. The raw public data were reprocessed by TCRdb itself: fastp quality trimming at Q25, MiXCR clonotype calling, in-frame beta chains only. CDR3 protein duplicates are merged, each entry listing the most common genes and DNA. Present in this sample are some 500,000 distinct CDR3 sequences, less than 15% of which were seen just once. The ten biggest clones cover over 13% of the sample. This specimen consisted of PBMCs, obtained on the day of the yellow fever booster vaccination. The receptors were sampled from a man aged 25-45 years who received the YFV17D yellow fever vaccine.

This clonotype was seen more than once but under ten times. Mismatch with germline at one junction end may stem from a read error. The gene calls are TRBV30 and TRBJ2-1; 9 nucleotides agree with TRBD2. The CDR3 covers 14 residues. Germline V gene data show CDR1 as GTSNPN and CDR2 as SVGIG (reference sequence). The CDR3 DNA reads as TGTGCCGGGAGTTATAGCGGGAGCTACAATGAGCAGTTCTTC. This translates into CAGSYSGSYNEQFF.

This chain uses TRBV29-1 with TRBJ1-1; unclear D gene. Trimming pared 5 bases from V and 6 bases from J, leaving 10 bases between. The germline V gene encodes CDR1 SQVTM and CDR2 ANQGSEA. This CDR3 is built from 11 residues. CDR3 sequence: CSVQSRAEAFF. The CDR3 coding sequence is TGCAGCGTTCAGTCCCGGGCTGAAGCTTTCTTT.

This chain links TRBV7-3 with TRBJ2-1, with 11 bases that match TRBD2. There are 15 residues in the CDR3. In germline, CDR1 is SGHTA, CDR2 FQGTGA. Losses at the gene ends were 6 bases for V and 5 bases for J; bases not matched to a gene: 6. CDR3 residues: CASRLTSGMDNEQFF. CDR3 DNA: TGTGCCAGCAGATTGACTAGCGGGATGGACAATGAGCAGTTCTTC.

This clonotype was seen a few times. The rearrangement joins TRBV28 to TRBJ2-1; TRBD2 agrees at 12 bases. CDR1 and CDR2 (germline): MDHEN, SYDVKM. CDR3 size: 14 residues. V lost 5 bases to trimming and J lost 13 bases; unmatched junction nucleotides: 9. CDR3 loop: CASSAGLAGTHQFF. The CDR3, as DNA: TGTGCCAGCAGTGCGGGACTAGCGGGTACACACCAGTTCTTC.

This clonotype appeared a few times. V and J are TRBV28 and TRBJ2-7; unclear D gene. V dropped 7 bases and J dropped 0 bases, with 7 bases sitting between them. The CDR3 sequence is 12 residues long. CDR1 is MDHEN, CDR2 SYDVKM, per germline. CDR3 in amino acids: CASISASYEQYF. CDR3 sequence (DNA): TGTGCCAGCATTTCGGCCTCCTACGAGCAGTACTTC.

This chain links TRBV7-9 with TRBJ2-1, with D perhaps matching TRBD2 (5 bases). V lost 3 bases to trimming and J lost 10 bases, with 13 bases between them. This CDR3 contains 13 residues. The germline gives CDR1 SEHNR, CDR2 FQNEAQ (reference sequence). As DNA, the CDR3 is TGTGCCAGCAGCTTTCCACTAGATACGGAGCAGTTCTTC. Translated: CASSFPLDTEQFF.

The V and J genes are TRBV10-3 and TRBJ1-1; 7 nucleotides align to TRBD1. Germline loops: CDR1 ENHRY, CDR2 SYGVKD. With V trimmed by 3 bases and J by 3 bases, 4 bases remained unmatched. The CDR3 is 14 residues long. CDR3 DNA sequence: TGTGCCATCAGTGATCTCAGGGGGTACACTGAAGCTTTCTTT. Translation: CAISDLRGYTEAFF.

This clonotype has a handful of counts. In nucleotides, the CDR3 is TGCAGCGTCCTAAAAACAACTAATGAAAAACTGTTTTTT. Its translation: CSVLKTTNEKLFF. The chain is built from TRBV29-1 and TRBJ1-4, with no clear D. The V end lost 6 bases, the J end lost 0 bases, and 8 bases lay between the germline ends. Germline CDR1 is SQVTM and CDR2 is ANQGSEA. The CDR3 consists of 13 residues.

The rearrangement uses TRBV5-4 and TRBJ2-2; no firm D call. CDR3 length: 13 amino acids. V lost 1 base and J 8 bases, leaving 9 bases between the germline ends. Germline V gene data show CDR1 as SGHNT and CDR2 as YYREEE (reference sequence). The CDR3 spells CASSLPSIGELFF. CDR3 bases: TGTGCCAGCAGCTTGCCGTCGATTGGGGAGCTGTTTTTT.

There are a few counts of this clonotype. CDR3 in amino acids: CAWSDELQLGRQYF. The CDR3 coding sequence is TGTGCCTGGAGCGATGAGTTACAGTTGGGTCGGCAGTACTTC. V usage is TRBV30 and J usage is TRBJ2-7; D unclear. Germline loops: CDR1 GTSNPN, CDR2 SVGIG (reference sequence). CDR3 size: 14 residues. Deletions cut 3 bases from V and 9 bases from J, with 21 bases between.

This clonotype was seen at least ten times. This chain links TRBV5-4 with TRBJ2-7, with 12 bases aligning to TRBD1. Per the germline V gene, CDR1 is SGHNT and CDR2 is YYREEE (reference sequence). Trimming cost V 4 bases and J 5 bases; bases outside gene matches: 4. This CDR3 region has 14 residues. The CDR3: CASSPGTGGDEQYF. In DNA form, the CDR3 reads TGTGCCAGCAGCCCGGGGACAGGGGGCGACGAGCAGTACTTC. The whole variable domain, remainder taken from reference TRBV5-4 and TRBJ2-7, is ETGVTQSPTHLIKTRGQQVTLRCSSQSGHNTVSWYQQALGQGPQFIFQYYREEENGRGNFPPRFSGLQFPNYSSELNVNALELDDSALYLCASSPGTGGDEQYFGPGTRLTVT.

J is TRBJ2-1 and V is TRBV4-3; D not resolved. Germline V gene sequence: CDR1 LGHNA, CDR2 YSLEER. The V gene lost 0 bases and the J gene lost 9 bases, with 12 bases spanning the gap. The CDR3 consists of 14 residues. In nucleotides, the CDR3 is TGCGCCAGCAGCCAAGAATTGAGAGCAGGTGAGCAGTTCTTC. Its protein is CASSQELRAGEQFF.

This clonotype was counted a few times. J is TRBJ2-6 and V is TRBV20-1; TRBD2 matches at 10 bases. The CDR3 extends over 16 amino acids. CDR1 is DFQATT, CDR2 SNEGSKA, per germline (reference sequence). The CDR3 DNA sequence: TGCAGGGATTATGAGCGGGAGGGCCCTGGGGCCAACGTCCTGACTTTC. Its protein is CRDYEREGPGANVLTF.

This clonotype showed up just a few times. CDR3 in amino acids: CASSLGGNSQPQHF. The CDR3 nucleotides read TGTGCCAGCAGCTTGGGAGGAAATAGTCAGCCCCAGCATTTT. The chain couples TRBV5-5 to TRBJ1-5, with D uncertain. Germline lookup yields CDR1 SGHKS and CDR2 YYEKEE (reference sequence). V lost 0 bases and J 6 bases, leaving 10 bases between the germline ends. The CDR3 is made up of 14 amino acids.

The V and J genes are TRBV6-5 and TRBJ2-5, with 7 bases fitting TRBD2. The V and J ends lost 3 bases and 3 bases, in that order; junction bases with no gene match: 4. CDR1 MNHEY and CDR2 SVGAGI come from the germline V gene. CDR3 length equals 14 residues. Written as DNA, the CDR3 is TGTGCCAGCAGTTATGCGGGAGAAAAAGAGACCCAGTACTTC. Translation: CASSYAGEKETQYF.

This clonotype was seen a handful of times. The chain combines TRBV6-2 or TRBV6-3 with TRBJ2-3; tentatively, D is TRBD2 (6 bases). Germline V lookup: CDR1 MNHEY, CDR2 SVGEGT. The CDR3 is 15 residues long. Trimming stripped 6 bases from V and 2 bases from J, with 15 bases between. CDR3 nucleotides: TGTGCCAGCAGCTCTAGGACGGGAGACACAGATACGCAGTATTTT. Translating gives CASSSRTGDTDTQYF.

The V call is TRBV29-1, the J call TRBJ2-5, with D possibly TRBD1 on 6 matching bases. V was pared by 0 bases and J by 5 bases, with 13 bases between. The length of the CDR3 is 14 residues. Germline CDR1 SQVTM, CDR2 ANQGSEA. This CDR3 reads CSVEDRQGLETQYF. In nucleotides, the CDR3 is TGCAGCGTTGAAGATCGCCAGGGGTTGGAGACCCAGTACTTC.

J is TRBJ2-3 and V is TRBV29-1; D is perhaps TRBD1 (6 bases). CDR3 length: 13 amino acids. Trimming stripped 4 bases from V and 4 bases from J, with 12 bases between. Germline V CDR1 and CDR2: SQVTM, ANQGSEA. The CDR3 reads CSVGGRVSDTQYF. DNA for the CDR3: TGCAGCGTTGGGGGGCGGGTGTCAGATACGCAGTATTTT.